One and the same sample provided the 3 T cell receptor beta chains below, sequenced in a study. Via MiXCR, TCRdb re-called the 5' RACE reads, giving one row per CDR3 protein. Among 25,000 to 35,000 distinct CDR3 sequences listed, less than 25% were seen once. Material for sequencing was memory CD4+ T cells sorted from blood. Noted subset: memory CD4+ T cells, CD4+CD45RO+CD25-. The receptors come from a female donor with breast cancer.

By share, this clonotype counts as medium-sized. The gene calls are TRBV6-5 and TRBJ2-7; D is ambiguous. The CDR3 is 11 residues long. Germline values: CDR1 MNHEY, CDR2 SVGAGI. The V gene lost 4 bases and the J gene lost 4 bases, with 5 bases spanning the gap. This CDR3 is CASSSEYEQYF. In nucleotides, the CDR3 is TGTGCCAGCAGTTCCGAGTACGAGCAGTACTTC.

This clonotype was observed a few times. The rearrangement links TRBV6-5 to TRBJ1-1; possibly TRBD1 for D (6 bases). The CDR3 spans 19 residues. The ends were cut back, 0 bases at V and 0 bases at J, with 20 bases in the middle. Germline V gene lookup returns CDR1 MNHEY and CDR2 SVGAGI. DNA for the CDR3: TGTGCCAGCAGTTACTCGATACCTGGCAGGGACATATTGAACACTGAAGCTTTCTTT. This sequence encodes CASSYSIPGRDILNTEAFF.

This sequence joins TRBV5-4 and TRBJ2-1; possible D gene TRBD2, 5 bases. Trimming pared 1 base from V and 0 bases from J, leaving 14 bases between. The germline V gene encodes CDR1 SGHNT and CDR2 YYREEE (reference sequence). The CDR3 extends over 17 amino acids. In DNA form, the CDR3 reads TGTGCCAGCAGCTTGCCCCAACGGGGTGGCTCCTACAATGAGCAGTTCTTC. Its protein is CASSLPQRGGSYNEQFF.